The T cell receptor beta chain under discussion was sequenced for a study of T cell responses to AZD1222 COVID-19 vaccine. The assay was immunoSEQ multiplex PCR, and TCRdb's table has in-frame clones only and misses some. The sample has 150,000 to 200,000 clones, over 75% seen once. The germline CDR1 and CDR2 sequences are SNHLY and FYNNEI. This CDR3 spans 13 amino acids. The V and J ends lost 5 bases and 2 bases respectively, with 9 bases between them. The sample consisted of peripheral blood, taken on day 0 of AZD1222 vaccination. This clonotype was sampled from an adult in good health. This chain uses TRBV2 with TRBJ1-2; tentative D call: TRBD1 (6 bases). CDR3 in amino acids: CASSRGVNYGYTF. The CDR3, as DNA: TGTGCCAGCAGTAGGGGGGTAAACTATGGCTACACCTTC.